The 29 T cell receptor beta chains below all came from one sample that was sequenced in a study of blood T cell repertoires in COVID-19. Clones were read by immunoSEQ multiplex PCR, and TCRdb kept only the in-frame ones, dropping some. The sample contains roughly 390,000 clones, less than 85% of which appear only once. The source material was peripheral blood. Source of these receptors: a woman aged 18-29 years with acute or convalescent COVID-19.

J is TRBJ1-2 and V is TRBV13; TRBD1 is a possible D gene (6 bases). V was shortened by 1 base and J by 3 bases, with 12 bases between the two germline ends. Germline loops: CDR1 PRHDT, CDR2 FYEKMQ (reference sequence). This CDR3 is 15 amino acids long. The CDR3 DNA reads TGTGCCAGCAGCTTAGAACGGGGGGCGGACTATGGCTACACCTTC. Translating gives CASSLERGADYGYTF. The variable domain in full, completed from reference TRBV13 and TRBJ1-2, reads AAGVIQSPRHLIKEKRETATLKCYPIPRHDTVYWYQQGPGQDPQFLISFYEKMQSDKGSIPDRFSAQQFSDYHSELNMSSLELGDSALYFCASSLERGADYGYTFGSGTRLTVV.

The chain couples TRBV5-1 to TRBJ1-2; D remains unclear. The germline CDR1 and CDR2 sequences are SGHRS and YFSETQ. The CDR3 contains 13 residues. V gave up 0 bases and J gave up 8 bases, with 11 bases separating them. The CDR3 nucleotides read TGCGCCAGCAGCTTGGCTGGTCGGGAAGGCTACACCTTC. Protein sequence: CASSLAGREGYTF.

V and J are TRBV4-1 and TRBJ2-3, with TRBD2 matching 8 bases. After removal of 4 bases from V and 5 bases from J, the junction contained 14 bases not matched to a gene. The CDR3 loop spans 17 amino acids. The germline CDR1 and CDR2 sequences are MGHRA and YSYEKL. CDR3 residues: CASSRTNTGTRGDTQYF. The CDR3 DNA reads as TGCGCCAGCAGCCGAACGAACACCGGGACTAGAGGAGATACGCAGTATTTT.

This rearrangement joins TRBV30 to TRBJ1-6, with 7 bases lining up with TRBD1. This CDR3 is built from 14 residues. Germline V gene lookup returns CDR1 GTSNPN and CDR2 SVGIG (reference sequence). V shed 0 bases and J 10 bases; nucleotides not matched to a gene: 6. This chain's CDR3 is CAWSVSTGQSPLHF. For the CDR3, the DNA is TGTGCCTGGAGTGTATCGACAGGGCAATCACCCCTCCACTTT. Drawing the rest from reference TRBV30 and TRBJ1-6, the complete variable domain is SQTIHQWPATLVQPVGSPLSLECTVEGTSNPNLYWYRQAAGRGLQLLFYSVGIGQISSEVPQNLSASRPQDRQFILSSKKLLLSDSGFYLCAWSVSTGQSPLHFGNGTRLTVT.

The V gene is TRBV12-5, the J gene TRBJ2-5; a possible D gene is TRBD2 (6 bases). V lost 6 bases to trimming and J lost 1 base, with 12 bases between them. The CDR3 sequence is 14 residues long. Germline CDR1 is LGHNT and CDR2 is FRNRAP. CDR3: CASGSSRGQETQYF. The CDR3 coding sequence is TGTGCTAGTGGCTCCTCGCGGGGCCAAGAGACCCAGTACTTC.

The chain combines TRBV19 with TRBJ1-2; D is perhaps TRBD1 (6 bases). V lost 1 base and J 2 bases, leaving 11 bases between the germline ends. The V gene's germline CDR1 is LNHDA and CDR2 SQIVND (reference sequence). The CDR3 has 15 amino acids. In DNA, the CDR3 is TGTGCCAGTAGTATAGTGGGGACATTAAACTATGGCTACACCTTC. It translates to CASSIVGTLNYGYTF.

The genes are TRBV13 and TRBJ1-2, with D possibly matching TRBD1 (6 bases). Trimming left V 5 bases short and J 8 bases short, with 18 bases between. Germline CDR1 PRHDT, CDR2 FYEKMQ (reference sequence). The CDR3 extends over 14 amino acids. CDR3 sequence (DNA): TGTGCCAGCAGCCTACGGACAGCCGTGGGGGGCTACACCTTC. Protein: CASSLRTAVGGYTF.

The chain links TRBV19 to TRBJ1-5, with 10 bases aligning to TRBD1. The germline gives CDR1 LNHDA, CDR2 SQIVND (reference sequence). This CDR3 comprises 12 residues. This CDR3 is CVSGQGNQPQHF. CDR3 in DNA: TGTGTTTCGGGACAGGGGAATCAGCCCCAGCATTTT.

The chain has TRBV7-3 and TRBJ2-2; D may be TRBD2 (6 bases). This CDR3 spans 15 amino acids. V was trimmed by 5 bases and J by 2 bases, leaving 12 bases between them. The germline V gene has CDR1 SGHTA and CDR2 FQGTGA. CDR3 DNA: TGTGCCAGCAGCGCCGGGACTGATAACACCGGGGAGCTGTTTTTT. Residues: CASSAGTDNTGELFF.

This clone appeared once. The genes are TRBV29-1 and TRBJ2-1, with D perhaps TRBD1 (6 bases). Trimming pared 5 bases from V and 7 bases from J, leaving 15 bases between. The CDR3 spans 13 residues. Germline V lookup: CDR1 SQVTM, CDR2 ANQGSEA. For the CDR3, the DNA is TGCAGCGTTCCGAAGAGACAGGCAAATGAGCAGTTCTTC. It encodes CSVPKRQANEQFF.

The J gene is TRBJ1-5, the V gene TRBV28, with 10 positions matching TRBD1. Trimming removed 6 bases from V and 4 bases from J; junction bases left unmatched: 3. The CDR3 loop spans 14 amino acids. From germline, CDR1 is MDHEN and CDR2 SYDVKM. The CDR3 spells CASRMDRGNQPQHF. In DNA, the CDR3 is TGTGCCAGCAGGATGGACAGGGGGAATCAGCCCCAGCATTTT.

In nucleotides, the CDR3 is TGTGCCAGCAGCGTAATCGCCGGGGGGGCTGTAGAGACCCAGTACTTC. Its translation: CASSVIAGGAVETQYF. The chain carries TRBV9 and TRBJ2-5; 8 bases line up with TRBD2. CDR3 length equals 16 residues. Germline CDR1 and CDR2: SGDLS and YYNGEE. Trimming took 1 base from V and 4 from J; bases not matched to a gene: 9.

This chain links TRBV30 with TRBJ1-6, with D hard to call. V dropped 3 bases and J dropped 8 bases, with 17 bases sitting between them. The germline V gene encodes CDR1 GTSNPN and CDR2 SVGIG (reference sequence). The CDR3 is made up of 15 amino acids. CDR3 nucleotide sequence: TGTGCCTGGAGACCCAGAAGACTTATGGATTCACCCCTCCACTTT. Protein product: CAWRPRRLMDSPLHF.

The chain has TRBV5-5 and TRBJ1-3, with a weak D call TRBD1 (5 bases). With 2 bases removed from V and 3 bases from J, the gap between germline ends came to 12 bases. Germline V gives CDR1 SGHKS, CDR2 YYEKEE (reference sequence). The CDR3 contains 15 residues. The DNA for the CDR3 is TGTGCCAGCAGCTTTGGGGGGAACCGTGGAAACACCATATATTTT. Translating gives CASSFGGNRGNTIYF. Using reference TRBV5-5 and TRBJ1-3 for the parts outside the CDR3, the full variable domain is DAGVTQSPTHLIKTRGQQVTLRCSPISGHKSVSWYQQVLGQGPQFIFQYYEKEERGRGNFPDRFSARQFPNYSSELNVNALLLGDSALYLCASSFGGNRGNTIYFGEGSWLTVV.

The chain has TRBV4-1 and TRBJ1-6; 7 bases align to TRBD1. Looked up from germline, CDR1 is MGHRA and CDR2 is YSYEKL. V trimming: 1 base; J trimming: 4 bases; junction bases outside the gene matches: 1. The CDR3 runs 15 residues. CDR3 sequence (DNA): TGCGCCAGCAGCCAAGTGGGACAGTATAATTCACCCCTCCACTTT. Its protein is CASSQVGQYNSPLHF.

J is TRBJ1-5 and V is TRBV2; TRBD1 might be the D (6 bases). The CDR3 runs 15 residues. Germline values: CDR1 SNHLY, CDR2 FYNNEI. The V gene lost 8 bases and the J gene lost 4 bases, with 18 bases spanning the gap. The CDR3 protein is CASVLGGQGNQPQHF. CDR3 DNA: TGTGCCAGCGTCTTGGGCGGGCAGGGGAATCAGCCCCAGCATTTT.

The CDR3 sequence: CAITGGTGELFF. Here the CDR3 DNA reads TGTGCCATAACAGGGGGGACCGGGGAGCTGTTTTTT. The rearrangement joins TRBV19 to TRBJ2-2; 8 bases agree with TRBD1. CDR1 is LNHDA and CDR2 is SQIVND in the germline V gene (reference sequence). CDR3 size: 12 residues. V shed 10 bases, J shed 5 bases, and the junction held 3 bases outside the gene matches.

The CDR3, as DNA: TGTGCCAGCAGCCAAGTAGGGGCCGATAGCGGGGAGCTGTTTTTT. It yields the protein CASSQVGADSGELFF. The gene calls are TRBV4-2 and TRBJ2-2, with TRBD1 as a possible D gene (5 bases). CDR3 size: 15 residues. Germline lookup yields CDR1 LGHNA and CDR2 YNFKEQ. Trimming took 1 base from V and 7 from J, leaving 13 bases between them.

The genes are TRBV27 and TRBJ2-1, with TRBD2 matching over 10 bases. CDR1 and CDR2 (germline): MNHEY, SMNVEV (reference sequence). With 2 bases clipped from V and 1 base from J, the junction kept 8 bases outside the gene matches. The CDR3 has 18 amino acids. CDR3 region: CASSLGASGGSSYNEQFF. The CDR3 DNA reads as TGTGCCAGCAGTTTAGGGGCTAGCGGGGGTAGTTCCTACAATGAGCAGTTCTTC.

This clone was counted many times. The chain carries TRBV6-5 and TRBJ1-1; D is perhaps TRBD1 (5 bases). From germline, CDR1 is MNHEY and CDR2 SVGAGI. The CDR3 runs 12 residues. With 8 bases removed from V and 11 bases from J, the gap between germline ends came to 18 bases. Written as DNA, the CDR3 is TGTGCCAGCTCTACCCCCCCAGGGTTGGCTTTCTTT. Its protein is CASSTPPGLAFF.

This chain uses TRBV9 with TRBJ2-1; 12 nucleotides match TRBD2. J lost 9 bases, V lost 0 bases, and 10 bases had no gene match. This CDR3 is 17 amino acids long. Looked up from germline, CDR1 is SGDLS and CDR2 is YYNGEE. The CDR3: CASSVDPSGRANGEQFF. Here the CDR3 DNA reads TGTGCCAGCAGCGTAGACCCTAGCGGGAGGGCCAATGGTGAGCAGTTCTTC.

This clone has only one observation. The chain joins TRBV6-5 to TRBJ2-7; TRBD2 matches at 11 bases. V lost 2 bases to trimming and J lost 2 bases; unmatched junction nucleotides: 2. In germline, CDR1 is MNHEY, CDR2 SVGAGI. CDR3 length: 15 residues. The CDR3 sequence is CASSYGTSGTYEQYF. The CDR3 DNA reads as TGTGCCAGCAGTTACGGGACTAGCGGAACCTACGAGCAGTACTTC.

V usage is TRBV3-1 (or the pseudogene TRBV3-2) and J usage is TRBJ1-2; 8 nucleotides match TRBD1. Germline-derived CDR1 and CDR2 are LGHDT and YNNKEL (reference sequence). V lost 4 bases and J lost 3; bases outside the gene matches: 4. The CDR3 sequence is 14 residues long. CDR3 protein: CASSPGQGDYGYTF. As DNA, the CDR3 is TGTGCCAGCAGCCCCGGACAGGGCGACTATGGCTACACCTTC.

The chain links TRBV6-2 or TRBV6-3 to TRBJ1-3, with TRBD1 matching 9 bases. Trimming at V came to 2 bases and at J to 5 bases, leaving 7 bases not matched to a gene. Looked up from germline, CDR1 is MNHEY and CDR2 is SVGEGT. This CDR3 comprises 16 residues. The CDR3 reads CASSYGTGQKRNTIYF. DNA for the CDR3: TGTGCCAGCAGTTACGGGACAGGGCAAAAGAGAAACACCATATATTTT.

The chain recombines TRBV4-1 with TRBJ1-5, with TRBD1 matching 7 bases. Per germline, CDR1 MGHRA and CDR2 YSYEKL. With 1 base clipped from V and 9 bases from J, the junction kept 0 bases outside the gene matches. The CDR3 contains 12 residues. The DNA for the CDR3 is TGCGCCAGCAGCCAAGGGACAGGGCCCCAGCATTTT. It yields the protein CASSQGTGPQHF.

The rearrangement joins TRBV2 to TRBJ1-3; the D gene is possibly TRBD1 (6 bases). V lost 7 bases and J 4 bases, leaving 14 bases between the germline ends. The CDR3 consists of 14 residues. Looked up from germline, CDR1 is SNHLY and CDR2 is FYNNEI. The CDR3 here is CASNLQGGGNTIYF. As DNA, the CDR3 is TGTGCCAGCAACCTACAGGGAGGGGGAAACACCATATATTTT.

J is TRBJ2-2 and V is TRBV5-1, with D possibly matching TRBD2 (7 bases). This CDR3 contains 17 residues. Deletions cut 10 bases from V and 4 bases from J, with 26 bases between. Germline V CDR1 and CDR2: SGHRS, YFSETQ. The CDR3 DNA is TGCGCCCCCGACGTGGGGGGGCCCCTATGGGTCACCGGGGAGCTGTTTTTT. This encodes CAPDVGGPLWVTGELFF. Together with reference TRBV5-1 and TRBJ2-2, the CDR3 gives the full variable domain: KAGVTQTPRYLIKTRGQQVTLSCSPISGHRSVSWYQQTPGQGLQFLFEYFSETQRNKGNFPGRFSGRQFSNSRSEMNVSTLELGDSALYLCAPDVGGPLWVTGELFFGEGSRLTVL.

The rearrangement links TRBV27 to TRBJ1-6, with a weak D call TRBD1 (5 bases). The V gene's germline CDR1 is MNHEY and CDR2 SMNVEV (reference sequence). Trimming took off 6 bases at V and 6 bases at J, with 21 bases between the two ends. CDR3 length: 17 residues. The CDR3 nucleotides read TGTGCCAGCAGCGATCAACTACCGGGACTGATTAATTCACCCCTCCACTTT. This encodes CASSDQLPGLINSPLHF.

This clone has just a few counts. The chain has TRBV7-3 and TRBJ1-3; D remains ambiguous. This CDR3 has 16 residues. The V end was cut by 1 base, the J end by 4 bases, with 14 bases between. Germline-derived CDR1 and CDR2 are SGHTA and FQGTGA. The CDR3 DNA reads as TGTGCCAGCAGCTTAATCAACCGGGCGGGGGGAAACACCATATATTTT. Translated, it gives CASSLINRAGGNTIYF.